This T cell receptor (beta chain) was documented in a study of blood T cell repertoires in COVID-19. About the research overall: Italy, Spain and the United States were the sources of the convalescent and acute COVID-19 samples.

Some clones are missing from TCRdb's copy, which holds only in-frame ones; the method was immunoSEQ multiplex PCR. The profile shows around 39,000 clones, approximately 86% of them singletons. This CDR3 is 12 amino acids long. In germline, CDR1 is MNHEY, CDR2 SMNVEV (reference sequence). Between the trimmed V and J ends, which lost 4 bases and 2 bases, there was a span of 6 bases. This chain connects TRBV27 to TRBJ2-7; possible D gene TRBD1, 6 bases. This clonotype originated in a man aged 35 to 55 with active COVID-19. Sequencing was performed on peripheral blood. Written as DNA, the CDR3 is TGTGCCAGCAGTTCAGGGGCCTACGAGCAGTACTTC. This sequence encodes CASSSGAYEQYF.